These 6 T cell receptor beta chains were all obtained from the same sample, sequenced in a study of regulatory T cells in long-lasting Graves disease. iRepertoire HTBI primers and Arm-PCR of CDR3 regions built TCR beta libraries. Each CDR3 protein is one row after TCRdb ran MiXCR on the multiplex PCR reads. The table records about 470,000 distinct CDR3 sequences, around 21% of them present only once. Time point defined: persistent/refractory GD, antithyroid drugs over 5 years with positive TRAb. PBMC RNA was the source of the TCR library. This specimen was peripheral blood mononuclear cells (PBMCs), taken when the disease was refractory, from a patient treated with antithyroid drugs. Receptors originate from a female donor with Graves disease.

The gene calls are TRBV6-1 and TRBJ1-5; tentatively, D is TRBD1 (6 bases). The CDR3 is 14 residues long. Germline CDR1 is MNHNS and CDR2 is SASEGT. Trimming removed 6 bases at V and 11 bases at J, with 20 bases between. The DNA for the CDR3 is TGTGCCAGCAGAAGAACCGGGACAACCATAGCCCAGCATTTT. This codes for CASRRTGTTIAQHF.

This clonotype has a count of ten or more. CDR3 DNA sequence: TGTGCCTGGCGCCACCGTATCTGGCCGAACACTGAAGCTTTCTTT. Amino acid sequence: CAWRHRIWPNTEAFF. The chain recombines TRBV30 with TRBJ1-1, with unresolved D. V was shortened by 5 bases and J by 1 base, with 17 bases between the two germline ends. This CDR3 contains 15 residues. Germline V gene lookup returns CDR1 GTSNPN and CDR2 SVGIG (reference sequence).

The chain joins TRBV20-1 to TRBJ2-7, with no clear D. The CDR3 is 13 residues long. Between the trimmed V and J ends, which lost 6 bases and 0 bases, there was a span of 12 bases. Germline values: CDR1 DFQATT, CDR2 SNEGSKA (reference sequence). In DNA form, the CDR3 reads TGCAGTGCCCCAACACAGTACTCCTACGAGCAGTACTTC. Its protein is CSAPTQYSYEQYF.

This clonotype was detected ten times or more. J is TRBJ1-2 and V is TRBV5-1; 7 bases are shared with TRBD1. This CDR3 spans 15 amino acids. J gave up 8 bases and V 4 bases, and 14 bases lay outside the gene matches. Germline-derived CDR1 and CDR2 are SGHRS and YFSETQ. The CDR3 protein is CASSGLRQGSDGYTF. As DNA, the CDR3 is TGCGCCAGCAGCGGACTAAGACAGGGCTCGGACGGCTACACCTTC.

This clonotype turned up a few times. This sequence joins TRBV20-1 and TRBJ2-7; D call uncertain. V was trimmed by 1 base and J by 1 base, leaving 11 bases between them. The CDR3 extends over 14 amino acids. Per germline, CDR1 DFQATT and CDR2 SNEGSKA (reference sequence). The CDR3 DNA sequence: TGCAGTGCTAGAGCCCCCGGCAGTTCCTACGAGCAGTACTTC. This gives the protein CSARAPGSSYEQYF.

This chain links TRBV7-2 with TRBJ2-7; D call uncertain. The CDR3 runs 14 residues. Germline values: CDR1 SGHTA, CDR2 FQGNSA. Deletions cut 5 bases from V and 1 base from J, with 12 bases between. The chain's CDR3 is CASSERTSSYEQYF. DNA for the CDR3: TGTGCCAGCAGCGAAAGGACCTCTTCCTACGAGCAGTACTTC.